The next 23 T cell receptor beta chains were all read from a single sample in a study of shared clonotypes between healthy human individuals. Sequenced by immunoSEQ multiplex PCR; TCRdb stores in-frame clones only, minus some. Altogether roughly 500,000 clones are present, roughly 77% being singletons, with the ten largest covering roughly 13%. The material sequenced was PBMCs. These receptors were obtained from a woman in her forties in good health. Some clones in this sample may be carry-over from other donors' samples.

The chain combines TRBV7-6 with TRBJ2-2; 9 bases match TRBD2. The CDR3 extends over 17 amino acids. The germline gives CDR1 SGHVS, CDR2 FNYEAQ. The V gene end was trimmed by 5 bases and the J gene end by 4 bases; junction bases not matched to a gene: 11. DNA of the CDR3: TGTGCCAGCAGCCGTAGGTTAGCGGGAGCCGGCACCGGGGAGCTGTTTTTT. This sequence encodes CASSRRLAGAGTGELFF.

J is TRBJ2-1 and V is TRBV5-6, with a possible D match to TRBD2 (5 bases). There are 15 residues in the CDR3. From germline, CDR1 is SGHDT and CDR2 YYEEEE. Trimming stripped 7 bases from V and 1 base from J, with 15 bases between. The CDR3 spells CASSPFPGSYNEQFF. The CDR3 nucleotides are TGTGCCAGCTCCCCATTTCCGGGGTCCTACAATGAGCAGTTCTTC.

CDR3: CATSRDGLSGRETDTQYF. In DNA, the CDR3 is TGTGCCACCAGCAGAGATGGTCTTAGCGGGAGGGAAACAGATACGCAGTATTTT. The genes are TRBV15 and TRBJ2-3; 11 nucleotides agree with TRBD2. Germline CDR1 LNHNV, CDR2 YYDKDF (reference sequence). The V segment lost 0 bases and the J segment 3 bases; nucleotides outside the gene matches: 8. The CDR3 totals 18 residues.

J is TRBJ2-1 and V is TRBV7-9, with D perhaps matching TRBD2 (7 bases). Trimming took off 5 bases at V and 8 bases at J, with 19 bases between the two ends. This CDR3 region has 15 residues. Germline CDR1 is SEHNR and CDR2 is FQNEAQ (reference sequence). The CDR3: CASSPRGGLYDEQFF. The CDR3 nucleotides are TGTGCCAGCAGCCCTAGGGGGGGGCTTTATGATGAGCAGTTCTTC.

The CDR3 is CASSHPGGDTQYF. The CDR3 DNA reads TGCGCCAGCAGCCACCCGGGGGGGGATACGCAGTATTTT. The rearrangement links TRBV4-1 to TRBJ2-3, with TRBD2 matching 8 bases. The CDR3 extends over 13 amino acids. The V gene end was trimmed by 3 bases and the J gene end by 6 bases; junction bases not matched to a gene: 2. Germline V gives CDR1 MGHRA, CDR2 YSYEKL.

The chain uses TRBV6-5 and TRBJ2-1; D possibly corresponds to TRBD2 (5 bases). Trimming took 6 bases from V and 5 from J, leaving 17 bases between them. Germline loops: CDR1 MNHEY, CDR2 SVGAGI. The CDR3 consists of 15 residues. Here the CDR3 reads CASSHRGGNNNEQFF. The CDR3 region has the DNA TGTGCCAGCAGCCACCGGGGTGGGAATAACAATGAGCAGTTCTTC.

This chain uses TRBV7-3 with TRBJ2-1, with 11 nucleotides matching TRBD2. The CDR3 spans 14 residues. The germline V gene has CDR1 SGHTA and CDR2 FQGTGA. With 6 bases clipped from V and 6 bases from J, the junction kept 4 bases outside the gene matches. The CDR3 protein is CASSPGLAGNEQFF. The DNA for the CDR3 is TGTGCCAGCAGTCCAGGACTAGCGGGCAATGAGCAGTTCTTC.

The gene calls are TRBV6-6 and TRBJ2-7; tentatively, D is TRBD1 (5 bases). Trimming pared 6 bases from V and 0 bases from J, leaving 12 bases between. The CDR3 spans 14 residues. The germline V gene encodes CDR1 MNHNY and CDR2 SVGAGI (reference sequence). The CDR3 spells CASRPFRASYEQYF. CDR3 bases: TGTGCCAGCAGACCTTTCAGGGCCTCCTACGAGCAGTACTTC.

The chain is built from TRBV30 and TRBJ1-1; TRBD1 matches 7 bases. Per germline, CDR1 GTSNPN and CDR2 SVGIG (reference sequence). This CDR3 region has 14 residues. J lost 0 bases, V lost 0 bases, and 1 base had no gene match. CDR3 region: CAWSVGQVNTEAFF. CDR3 bases: TGTGCCTGGAGTGTAGGACAGGTGAACACTGAAGCTTTCTTT.

The chain joins TRBV19 to TRBJ2-5, with D tentatively TRBD2 (6 bases). CDR3 size: 15 residues. The germline V gene has CDR1 LNHDA and CDR2 SQIVND (reference sequence). Trimming took 5 bases from V and 0 from J, leaving 13 bases between them. CDR3 region: CASSWDSGYQETQYF. In DNA form, the CDR3 reads TGTGCCAGTAGTTGGGATAGCGGTTACCAAGAGACCCAGTACTTC.

The table lists this clone with a count of one. This chain connects TRBV28 to TRBJ2-3; 12 nucleotides line up with TRBD2. V was pared by 7 bases and J by 4 bases, with 9 bases of the junction left unmatched. The CDR3 has 16 amino acids. Germline V gene lookup returns CDR1 MDHEN and CDR2 SYDVKM. Written as DNA, the CDR3 is TGTGCCAGCACCATCGGACTAGCGGGAAGCGCAGATACGCAGTATTTT. Protein sequence: CASTIGLAGSADTQYF.

This sequence joins TRBV7-8 and TRBJ2-1, with unresolved D. The CDR3 covers 12 residues. V dropped 0 bases and J dropped 10 bases, with 7 bases sitting between them. Looked up from germline, CDR1 is SGHVS and CDR2 is FQNEAQ. The CDR3 nucleotides are TGTGCCAGCAGCTTAGCATTGGTGGAGCAGTTCTTC. It encodes CASSLALVEQFF. The full variable domain, rest sourced from reference TRBV7-8 and TRBJ2-1, is GAGVSQSPRYKVAKRGQDVALRCDPISGHVSLFWYQQALGQGPEFLTYFQNEAQLDKSGLPSDRFFAERPEGSVSTLKIQRTQQEDSAVYLCASSLALVEQFFGPGTRLTVL.

The CDR3 coding sequence is TGCACCAGCAGCCAAGCCTACCACCGGGACAGGGTTTCAGATACGCAGTATTTT. Translation: CTSSQAYHRDRVSDTQYF. The chain carries TRBV1 and TRBJ2-3; the D call TRBD1 from the table was never checked on the DNA. TRBV1 is recorded as a pseudogene. The CDR3 is made up of 18 amino acids.

The V and J genes are TRBV4-1 and TRBJ2-5, with D perhaps matching TRBD2 (6 bases). Germline values: CDR1 MGHRA, CDR2 YSYEKL. The CDR3 has 16 residues. V gave up 0 bases and J gave up 7 bases, with 18 bases separating them. CDR3 region: CASSQDWSGVPRTQYF. CDR3 DNA sequence: TGCGCCAGCAGCCAAGATTGGTCGGGAGTCCCTCGGACCCAGTACTTC.

The genes are TRBV11-2 and TRBJ2-7, with D perhaps matching TRBD1 (6 bases). Germline CDR1 is SGHAT and CDR2 is FQNNGV. The CDR3 runs 15 residues. The V and J ends lost 5 bases and 1 base respectively, with 15 bases between them. The CDR3 spells CASSLVGTPSYEQYF. Here the CDR3 DNA reads TGTGCCAGCAGCCTCGTCGGGACACCGTCCTACGAGCAGTACTTC.

This clone appeared a few times. The rearrangement joins TRBV11-2 to TRBJ2-5, with 7 bases aligning to TRBD2. Germline loops: CDR1 SGHAT, CDR2 FQNNGV. Trimming took 8 bases from V and 2 from J; bases not matched to a gene: 5. The CDR3 runs 13 residues. This chain's CDR3 is CASGRGPQETQYF. DNA for the CDR3: TGTGCCAGCGGGAGGGGCCCTCAAGAGACCCAGTACTTC. Full variable domain (outside the CDR3, taken from reference TRBV11-2 and TRBJ2-5): EAGVAQSPRYKIIEKRQSVAFWCNPISGHATLYWYQQILGQGPKLLIQFQNNGVVDDSQLPKDRFSAERLKGVDSTLKIQPAKLEDSAVYLCASGRGPQETQYFGPGTRLLVL.

The chain uses TRBV5-1 and TRBJ2-3, with TRBD2 identical over 8 bases. V trimming: 0 bases; J trimming: 0 bases; junction bases outside the gene matches: 3. Germline loops: CDR1 SGHRS, CDR2 YFSETQ. The length of the CDR3 is 16 residues. The CDR3 is CASSLDAGGSTDTQYF. CDR3 DNA: TGCGCCAGCAGCTTGGACGCGGGAGGAAGCACAGATACGCAGTATTTT.

This clone turned up a few times. V is TRBV6-1 and J is TRBJ1-3; tentative D call: TRBD1 (5 bases). The germline V gene has CDR1 MNHNS and CDR2 SASEGT. Trimming cost V 7 bases and J 0 bases, with 13 bases left between them. The CDR3 contains 15 residues. CDR3 region: CASNLDSGSGNTIYF. The CDR3 DNA reads TGTGCCAGCAACTTAGACAGTGGCTCTGGAAACACCATATATTTT.

This clone has only one observation. The chain uses TRBV28 and TRBJ1-1, with D perhaps matching TRBD1 (6 bases). CDR3 size: 14 residues. Germline loops: CDR1 MDHEN, CDR2 SYDVKM. V lost 2 bases to trimming and J lost 10 bases, with 17 bases between them. The CDR3 DNA reads as TGTGCCAGCAGTTTACCTGGCGGGGGGCGCAGAGCTTTCTTT. This codes for CASSLPGGGRRAFF.

The chain couples TRBV6-4 to TRBJ1-1, with unresolved D. Germline CDR1 MRHNA, CDR2 SNTAGT. V lost 0 bases and J lost 7, with 15 bases in between. This CDR3 comprises 15 residues. CDR3 sequence: CASSDSAAPYGEAFF. In nucleotides, the CDR3 is TGTGCCAGCAGTGACTCGGCAGCCCCGTATGGTGAAGCTTTCTTT.

This clone was seen a few times. This chain connects TRBV28 to TRBJ2-2, with D maybe TRBD2 (5 bases). The V and J ends lost 7 bases and 5 bases respectively, with 11 bases between them. Germline V gene sequence: CDR1 MDHEN, CDR2 SYDVKM. The CDR3 length is 13 residues. The CDR3 spells CASTYGMTGELFF. Here the CDR3 DNA reads TGTGCCAGCACCTACGGGATGACCGGGGAGCTGTTTTTT.

Only one count was recorded for this clone. This chain connects TRBV30 to TRBJ2-1; D possibly matches TRBD1 or TRBD2 (5 bases each). With 2 bases removed from V and 4 bases from J, the gap between germline ends came to 15 bases. CDR1 is GTSNPN, CDR2 SVGIG, per germline (reference sequence). This CDR3 has 15 amino acids. In DNA form, the CDR3 reads TGTGCCTGGAGTCCTGGGACCAATACGTACAATGAGCAGTTCTTC. Protein: CAWSPGTNTYNEQFF. Drawing the rest from reference TRBV30 and TRBJ2-1, the complete variable domain is SQTIHQWPATLVQPVGSPLSLECTVEGTSNPNLYWYRQAAGRGLQLLFYSVGIGQISSEVPQNLSASRPQDRQFILSSKKLLLSDSGFYLCAWSPGTNTYNEQFFGPGTRLTVL.

V gene TRBV6-6 combines with J gene TRBJ2-7; 7 nucleotides line up with TRBD1. V was pared by 5 bases and J by 2 bases, with 6 bases of the junction left unmatched. Germline CDR1 is MNHNY and CDR2 is SVGAGI (reference sequence). This CDR3 has 14 amino acids. This CDR3 is CASSDRDVPYEQYF. DNA of the CDR3: TGTGCCAGCAGTGACAGGGACGTGCCCTACGAGCAGTACTTC.